This TCR beta chain was sequenced for a study of technical replicates of blood from a few donors. Profiled with immunoSEQ multiplex PCR; TCRdb holds only in-frame clones, not every one. There are roughly 83,000 clones in the sample; around nine tenths occur only once, and more than 0.2% lies in the top ten. The sample consisted of T cells isolated from PBMCs. The receptor's source is a human donor in good health.

CDR3 sequence (DNA): TGTGCCAGCAGCCCGGGGGTGTTTGGCTCTCACTACGAGCAGTACTTC. Its translation: CASSPGVFGSHYEQYF. The chain links TRBV7-8 to TRBJ2-7; a possible D gene is TRBD2 (6 bases). The CDR3 spans 16 residues. CDR1 and CDR2 from the germline V gene are SGHVS and FQNEAQ. The V gene lost 5 bases and the J gene lost 3 bases, with 20 bases spanning the gap.